The clone carrying this T cell receptor (beta chain) was seen only once. The V end lost 7 bases, the J end lost 0 bases, and 14 bases lay between the germline ends. This CDR3 contains 15 residues. The V gene's germline CDR1 is SGHRS and CDR2 YFSETQ. Survey-level TCR beta sequencing used the immunoSEQ assay. Sequenced by immunoSEQ multiplex PCR; TCRdb stores in-frame clones only, minus some. Of 40,000 to 55,000 clones in the sample, more than 85% were seen once. This sequence joins TRBV5-1 and TRBJ2-1; D is uncertain. This receptor was identified in a man in his forties or fifties with rheumatoid arthritis. The specimen was PBMCs. The CDR3 loop is CASRTLTSSYNEQFF. In nucleotides, the CDR3 is TGCGCCAGCCGCACCCTGACAAGCTCCTACAATGAGCAGTTCTTC.